These 23 T cell receptor beta chains share one sample of origin, sequenced in a study of T cells in Graves' hyperthyroidism and ophthalmopathy. Amplification of TCR beta CDR3 regions used RNA as the template. The primer set for the first-round RT-PCR of the TCR CDR3 was HTBI. A single record per CDR3 protein comes from TCRdb applying MiXCR to the multiplex PCR reads. The sample lists 400,000 to 550,000 distinct CDR3 sequences, about 24% seen once, with 11% in the top ten. Sequenced sample: blood. The receptors were sampled from a woman aged 25-40 years with Graves' ophthalmopathy.

V gene TRBV6-5 combines with J gene TRBJ2-7; D unresolved. There are 14 residues in the CDR3. Germline V gene sequence: CDR1 MNHEY, CDR2 SVGAGI. V dropped 4 bases and J dropped 2 bases, with 12 bases sitting between them. CDR3 nucleotides: TGTGCCAGCAGTTCAACATCCCCGACCTACGAGCAGTACTTC. Protein: CASSSTSPTYEQYF.

The table lists this clonotype with many counts. The chain has TRBV11-1 and TRBJ1-3; D not resolved. Trimming removed 1 base from V and 5 bases from J, with 15 bases in between. The CDR3 has 16 amino acids. The germline V gene encodes CDR1 SGHAT and CDR2 FQDESV (reference sequence). The CDR3 sequence: CASSLDSGSRRNTIYF. The CDR3 DNA reads as TGTGCCAGCAGCTTAGATTCGGGCAGTCGACGAAACACCATATATTTT.

There are many counts of this clonotype. The chain is built from TRBV30 and TRBJ1-2; TRBD1 agrees at 8 bases. In germline, CDR1 is GTSNPN, CDR2 SVGIG (reference sequence). The CDR3 is 14 residues long. The junction had 5 bases not matched to a gene; V was cut back by 1 base and J by 4 bases. The CDR3 reads CAWSGTGPVYGYTF. The CDR3 region has the DNA TGTGCCTGGAGTGGGACAGGGCCCGTCTATGGCTACACCTTC.

The V and J genes are TRBV20-1 and TRBJ1-5; the D gene is possibly TRBD1 (6 bases). Trimming pared 5 bases from V and 4 bases from J, leaving 18 bases between. Per germline, CDR1 DFQATT and CDR2 SNEGSKA (reference sequence). The CDR3 contains 15 residues. CDR3 sequence reads: CSASLNSQGNQPQHF. The CDR3, as DNA: TGCAGTGCTTCCTTGAACAGTCAGGGGAATCAGCCCCAGCATTTT.

In the case of this clonotype: Possible read error: a much larger clone is one base away. The chain links TRBV7-2 to TRBJ2-7, with D uncertain. The length of the CDR3 is 13 residues. CDR1 is SGHTA, CDR2 FQGNSA, per germline. The CDR3 loop reads CVSSLDSYYEQYF. DNA of the CDR3: TGTGTCAGCAGCTTAGATAGCTACTACGAGCAGTACTTC. The whole variable domain, remainder taken from reference TRBV7-2 and TRBJ2-7, is GAGVSQSPSNKVTEKGKDVELRCDPISGHTALYWYRQSLGQGLEFLIYFQGNSAPDKSGLPSDRFSAERTGGSVSTLTIQRTQQEDSAVYLCVSSLDSYYEQYFGPGTRLTVT.

This clonotype was seen a few times. The chain is built from TRBV4-2 and TRBJ2-2; 8 positions agree with TRBD2. Germline V CDR1 and CDR2: LGHNA, YNFKEQ. V dropped 3 bases and J dropped 0; count of bases not matched to a gene: 18. CDR3 length: 21 residues. The CDR3 protein is CASSHWGSGGHSRTNTGELFF. CDR3 nucleotide sequence: TGTGCCAGCAGCCATTGGGGGAGCGGGGGCCACTCTAGGACGAACACCGGGGAGCTGTTTTTT.

The J gene is TRBJ2-7, the V gene TRBV12-3 or TRBV12-4; D perhaps matches TRBD1 (6 bases). The length of the CDR3 is 14 residues. The ends were cut back, 4 bases at V and 1 base at J, with 11 bases in the middle. This CDR3 reads CASSSYRDSYEQYF. DNA for the CDR3: TGTGCCAGCAGTTCATACAGGGATTCCTACGAGCAGTACTTC.

This clonotype showed up many times. The rearrangement links TRBV20-1 to TRBJ2-7; TRBD2 matches at 7 bases. The V and J ends lost 4 bases and 3 bases, in that order; junction bases with no gene match: 12. Germline CDR1 DFQATT, CDR2 SNEGSKA (reference sequence). The CDR3 has 15 amino acids. CDR3 protein: CSAKSTGGLSYEQYF. In DNA, the CDR3 is TGCAGTGCTAAATCCACGGGAGGCTTGAGCTACGAGCAGTACTTC.

This clonotype was seen at least ten times. The chain's CDR3 is CSARGPGSPYEQYF. The CDR3, as DNA: TGCAGTGCTAGAGGGCCAGGTTCTCCCTACGAGCAGTACTTC. The V and J genes are TRBV20-1 and TRBJ2-7; D remains unclear. The CDR3 loop spans 14 amino acids. The germline V gene has CDR1 DFQATT and CDR2 SNEGSKA (reference sequence). The V end lost 1 base, the J end lost 2 bases, and 12 bases lay between the germline ends.

This clonotype was seen at least ten times. This chain links TRBV15 with TRBJ1-5; D uncertain. Trimming removed 0 bases at V and 2 bases at J, with 8 bases between. The germline V gene encodes CDR1 LNHNV and CDR2 YYDKDF (reference sequence). CDR3 length: 15 residues. The CDR3 spells CATSRDLTRNQPQHF. The CDR3 DNA is TGTGCCACCAGCAGAGATTTGACTCGCAATCAGCCCCAGCATTTT.

The chain carries TRBV3-1 and TRBJ2-2, with 9 positions matching TRBD1. Germline V gene lookup returns CDR1 LGHDT and CDR2 YNNKEL (reference sequence). The CDR3 runs 16 residues. V lost 4 bases, J lost 4 bases, and 7 bases stayed unmatched. CDR3 in DNA: TGTGCCAGCAGCCGCCCGGGACAGGGTGTCACCGGGGAGCTGTTTTTT. This encodes CASSRPGQGVTGELFF.

This clonotype was detected many times. This may be a read error, as it is one base from a much larger clone. The chain carries TRBV7-9 and TRBJ1-1; D remains unclear. The CDR3 consists of 9 residues. Trimming took 7 bases from V and 6 from J, leaving 3 bases between them. Germline loops: CDR1 SEHNR, CDR2 FQNEAQ (reference sequence). Here the CDR3 DNA reads TGTGCCAGCAACGCTGAAGCTTTCTTT. It is translated as CASNAEAFF.

This clonotype was observed a few times. The chain links TRBV7-9 to TRBJ1-1; D not resolved. Germline V gene lookup returns CDR1 SEHNR and CDR2 FQNEAQ (reference sequence). The CDR3 loop spans 13 amino acids. Trimming stripped 5 bases from V and 4 bases from J, with 11 bases between. The CDR3 DNA reads TGTGCCAGCAGCCCCCCCGAAAGCACTGAAGCTTTCTTT. Its translation is CASSPPESTEAFF.

This clonotype was seen ten or more times. A junction boundary mismatches the germline segment, possibly from a read error. This chain links TRBV2 with TRBJ2-5; D perhaps matches TRBD2 (5 bases). The CDR3 is made up of 13 amino acids. Germline assignment: CDR1 SNHLY and CDR2 FYNNEI. In DNA form, the CDR3 reads TGTGCCAGCAGTGTCTCAGGAAGGGAGACCCGGTACTTC. It is translated as CASSVSGRETRYF.

This clonotype was seen at least ten times. The chain has TRBV6-1 and TRBJ1-2, with D perhaps matching TRBD1 (5 bases). The CDR3 is 15 amino acids. Trimming cost V 6 bases and J 4 bases, with 18 bases left between them. Germline V gene sequence: CDR1 MNHNS, CDR2 SASEGT. CDR3 in DNA: TGTGCCAGCAGCGACAGCGGGACGGATTTCTATGGCTACACCTTC. The encoded protein is CASSDSGTDFYGYTF.

This clonotype was observed many times. V gene TRBV12-3 or TRBV12-4 combines with J gene TRBJ1-5, with D unclear. This CDR3 has 13 residues. The germline V and J ends were trimmed by 3 bases and 2 bases, with 5 bases remaining between them. The CDR3 protein is CASSFSRNQPQHF. The DNA for the CDR3 is TGTGCCAGCAGTTTCTCACGCAATCAGCCCCAGCATTTT.

This clonotype was observed a single time. Since the CDR3 does not end with the conserved phenylalanine or tryptophan, this likely comes from a read error. The DNA is omitted, as the CDR3 cannot be located on it reliably, and the CDR3 follows TCRdb's listing. The chain links TRBV6-1 to TRBJ1-1; the tabulated D call, TRBD1, remains unverified against the DNA. Both ends counted, the CDR3 spans 14 residues. Germline V gene lookup returns CDR1 MNHNS and CDR2 SASEGT. The CDR3 spells CASSGQGEGTEACV.

The V gene is TRBV19, the J gene TRBJ1-2, with TRBD1 identical over 7 bases. Germline loops: CDR1 LNHDA, CDR2 SQIVND (reference sequence). The CDR3 is made up of 12 amino acids. Losses at the gene ends were 7 bases for V and 3 bases for J; bases not matched to a gene: 2. The CDR3 loop reads CASTGQDYGYTF. CDR3 coding DNA: TGTGCCAGTACCGGACAGGACTATGGCTACACCTTC.

This clonotype was seen many times. The rearrangement uses TRBV20-1 and TRBJ2-7; D tentatively reads TRBD1 or TRBD2 (6 bases each). V lost 5 bases and J 4 bases, leaving 15 bases between the germline ends. The germline V gene has CDR1 DFQATT and CDR2 SNEGSKA (reference sequence). The CDR3 is 13 amino acids. The CDR3 protein is CSAFGGTSYEQYF. The CDR3 nucleotides are TGCAGTGCTTTTGGCGGGACATCGTACGAGCAGTACTTC.

This clonotype was recorded many times. The chain couples TRBV5-1 to TRBJ2-7, with a possible D match to TRBD1 (5 bases). Between the trimmed V and J ends, which lost 7 bases and 5 bases, there was a span of 19 bases. There are 14 residues in the CDR3. Per germline, CDR1 SGHRS and CDR2 YFSETQ. The CDR3 loop reads CASQFEGALNEQYF. Written as DNA, the CDR3 is TGCGCCAGCCAGTTCGAAGGGGCCCTAAACGAGCAGTACTTC.

This clonotype has ten or more counts. This chain links TRBV5-1 with TRBJ2-2; the match to TRBD1 covers 7 bases. CDR3 length: 14 residues. Germline V gives CDR1 SGHRS, CDR2 YFSETQ. The V gene end was trimmed by 6 bases and the J gene end by 4 bases; junction bases not matched to a gene: 6. CDR3 coding DNA: TGCGCCAGCAAATACAGGGGTAGCACCGGGGAGCTGTTTTTT. Translation gives CASKYRGSTGELFF.

This rearrangement joins TRBV12-3 or TRBV12-4 to TRBJ2-2; 8 bases line up with TRBD1. After removal of 6 bases from V and 4 bases from J, the junction contained 4 bases not matched to a gene. CDR3 length: 14 residues. The CDR3 loop reads CASRSGTGTGELFF. The CDR3 DNA is TGTGCCAGCAGATCAGGGACAGGCACCGGGGAGCTGTTTTTT.

The chain is built from TRBV30 and TRBJ2-7, with 9 bases aligning to TRBD2. The CDR3 extends over 13 amino acids. CDR1 GTSNPN and CDR2 SVGIG come from the germline V gene (reference sequence). Trimming cost V 3 bases and J 4 bases; bases outside gene matches: 4. The CDR3 protein is CAWRERGVYEQYF. In nucleotides, the CDR3 is TGTGCCTGGAGAGAGCGGGGGGTGTACGAGCAGTACTTC.